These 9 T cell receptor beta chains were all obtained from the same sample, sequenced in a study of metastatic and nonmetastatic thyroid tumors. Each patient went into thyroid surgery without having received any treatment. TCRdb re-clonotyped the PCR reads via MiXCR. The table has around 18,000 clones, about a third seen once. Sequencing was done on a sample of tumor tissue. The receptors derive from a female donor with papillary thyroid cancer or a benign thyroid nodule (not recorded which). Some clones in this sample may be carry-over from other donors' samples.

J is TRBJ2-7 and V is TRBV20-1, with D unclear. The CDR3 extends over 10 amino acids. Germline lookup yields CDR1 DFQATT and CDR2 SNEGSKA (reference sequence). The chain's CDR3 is CSHRAYEQYF. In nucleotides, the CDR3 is TGCAGCCACCGGGCGTACGAGCAGTACTTC.

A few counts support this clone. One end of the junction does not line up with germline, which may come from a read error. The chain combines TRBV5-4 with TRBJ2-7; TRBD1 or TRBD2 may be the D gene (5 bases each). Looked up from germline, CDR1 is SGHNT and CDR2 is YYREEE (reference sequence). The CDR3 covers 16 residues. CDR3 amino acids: CAISLDPGRSSYEQYF. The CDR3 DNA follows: TGTGCCATCAGCTTGGACCCGGGACGGAGCTCCTACGAGCAGTACTTC.

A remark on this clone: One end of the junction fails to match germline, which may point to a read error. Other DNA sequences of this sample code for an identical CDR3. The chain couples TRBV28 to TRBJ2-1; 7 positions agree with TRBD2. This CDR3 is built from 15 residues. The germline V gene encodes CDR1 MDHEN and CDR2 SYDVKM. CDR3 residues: CASSPPTSSYNEQFF. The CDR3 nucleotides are TGTGCAAGCAGTCCCCCGACTAGCTCCTACAATGAACAGTTCTTC.

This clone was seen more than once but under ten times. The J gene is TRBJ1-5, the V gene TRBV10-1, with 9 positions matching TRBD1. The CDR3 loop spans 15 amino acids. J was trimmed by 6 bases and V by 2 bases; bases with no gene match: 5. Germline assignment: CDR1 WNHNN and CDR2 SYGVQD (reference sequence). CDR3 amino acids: CASSEPGQGCQPQHF. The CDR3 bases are TGCGCCAGCAGTGAGCCGGGACAGGGTTGTCAGCCCCAGCATTTT.

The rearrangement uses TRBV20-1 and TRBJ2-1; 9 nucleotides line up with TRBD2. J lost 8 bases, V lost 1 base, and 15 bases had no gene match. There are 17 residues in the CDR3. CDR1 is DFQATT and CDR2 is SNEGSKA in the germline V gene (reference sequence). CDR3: CSARVVAEREVGDEQFF. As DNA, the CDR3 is TGCAGTGCTAGAGTGGTGGCGGAGCGGGAGGTCGGCGATGAGCAGTTCTTC.

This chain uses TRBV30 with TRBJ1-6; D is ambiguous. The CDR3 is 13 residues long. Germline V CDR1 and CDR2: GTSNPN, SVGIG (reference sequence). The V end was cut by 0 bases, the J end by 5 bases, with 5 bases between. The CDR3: CAWSVVDNSPLHF. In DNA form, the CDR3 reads TGTGCCTGGAGTGTTGTGGATAATTCACCCCTCCACTTT.

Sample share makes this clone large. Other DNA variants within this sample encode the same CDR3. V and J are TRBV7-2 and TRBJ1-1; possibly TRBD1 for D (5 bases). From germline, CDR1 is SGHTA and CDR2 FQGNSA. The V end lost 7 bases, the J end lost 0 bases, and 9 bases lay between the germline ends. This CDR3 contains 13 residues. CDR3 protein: CASTRQMNTEAFF. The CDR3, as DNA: TGTGCCAGCACCCGACAGATGAACACTGAAGCTTTCTTT.

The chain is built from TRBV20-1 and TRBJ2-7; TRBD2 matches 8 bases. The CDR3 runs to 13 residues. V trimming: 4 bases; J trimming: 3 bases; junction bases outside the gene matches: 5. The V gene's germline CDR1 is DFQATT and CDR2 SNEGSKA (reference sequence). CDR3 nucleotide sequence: TGCAGTGCTATCGGTAGCGGGATCTACGAGCAGTACTTC. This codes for CSAIGSGIYEQYF.

CDR3: CASTKGGLAGNEQYF. The CDR3 nucleotides read TGTGCCAGCACTAAAGGGGGACTAGCGGGAAATGAGCAGTACTTC. The rearrangement joins TRBV9 to TRBJ2-7; 13 bases are a match to TRBD2. The germline V gene has CDR1 SGDLS and CDR2 YYNGEE. The CDR3 covers 15 residues. V was clipped by 6 bases and J by 7 bases; unmatched bases: 10.